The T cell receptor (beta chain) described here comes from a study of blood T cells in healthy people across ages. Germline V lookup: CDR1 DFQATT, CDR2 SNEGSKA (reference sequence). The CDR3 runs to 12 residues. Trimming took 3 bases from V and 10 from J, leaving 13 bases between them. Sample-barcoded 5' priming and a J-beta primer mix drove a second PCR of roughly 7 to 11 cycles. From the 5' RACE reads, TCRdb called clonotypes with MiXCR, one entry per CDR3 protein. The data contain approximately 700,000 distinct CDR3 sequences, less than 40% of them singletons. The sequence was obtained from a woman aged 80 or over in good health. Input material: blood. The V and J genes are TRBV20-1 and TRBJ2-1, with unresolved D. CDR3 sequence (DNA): TGCAGTGCTAGCGCGGAAGTGGGGGAGCAGTTCTTC. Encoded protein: CSASAEVGEQFF.